The sequence of this T cell receptor beta chain was determined in a study of T-cell memory formation after mild COVID-19. The study, taken as a whole, reports: There was a balanced CD4/CD8 profile in clones contracting day 15 to 85, and later expanders leaned CD4+.

CDR3 length equals 16 residues. CDR1 is ENHRY, CDR2 SYGVKD, per germline. J gave up 6 bases and V 3 bases, and 9 bases lay outside the gene matches. 5'RACE with constant-segment primers yielded barcoded, UMI-tagged TCR alpha and TCR beta cDNA libraries. TCRdb used MiXCR to reprocess the 5' RACE reads, holding one entry per CDR3 protein. The table lists hundreds of thousands of distinct CDR3 sequences, around 21% of them singletons. This clonotype was counted ten times or more. The antigen is undetermined. The clonotype was recovered from an adult woman who had mild COVID-19 (a few samples of this study predate the infection). Cell type and time point are not known. The sequencing input was PBMCs or a T cell subset sorted from them (not recorded which). The J gene is TRBJ2-5, the V gene TRBV10-3; 11 bases map to TRBD2. CDR3 residues: CAISEPISGGEKTQYF. DNA of the CDR3: TGTGCCATCAGTGAACCCATTAGCGGGGGGGAGAAGACCCAGTACTTC.